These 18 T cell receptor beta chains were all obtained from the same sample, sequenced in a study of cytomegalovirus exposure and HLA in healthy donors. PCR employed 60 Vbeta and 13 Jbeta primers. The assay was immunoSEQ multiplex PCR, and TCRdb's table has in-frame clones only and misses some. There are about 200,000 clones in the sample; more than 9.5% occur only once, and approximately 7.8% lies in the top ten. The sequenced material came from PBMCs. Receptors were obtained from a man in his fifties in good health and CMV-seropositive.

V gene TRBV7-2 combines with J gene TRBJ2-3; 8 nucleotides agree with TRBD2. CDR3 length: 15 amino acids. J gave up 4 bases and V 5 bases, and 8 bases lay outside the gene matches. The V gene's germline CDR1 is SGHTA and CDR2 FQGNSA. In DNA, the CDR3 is TGTGCCAGCAGCATGACTAGCGCCAAATCAGATACGCAGTATTTT. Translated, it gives CASSMTSAKSDTQYF.

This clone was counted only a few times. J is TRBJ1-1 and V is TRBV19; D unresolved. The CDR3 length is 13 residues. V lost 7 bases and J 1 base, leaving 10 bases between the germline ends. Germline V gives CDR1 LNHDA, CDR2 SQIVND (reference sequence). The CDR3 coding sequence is TGTGCCAGTACCCTTCGTCCGAACACTGAAGCTTTCTTT. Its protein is CASTLRPNTEAFF.

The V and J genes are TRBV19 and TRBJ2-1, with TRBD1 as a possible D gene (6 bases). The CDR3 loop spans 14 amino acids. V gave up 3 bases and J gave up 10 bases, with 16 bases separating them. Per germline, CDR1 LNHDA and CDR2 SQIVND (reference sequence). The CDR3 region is CASSIPPRGSEQFF. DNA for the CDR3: TGTGCCAGTAGTATCCCCCCGAGGGGGTCCGAGCAGTTCTTC.

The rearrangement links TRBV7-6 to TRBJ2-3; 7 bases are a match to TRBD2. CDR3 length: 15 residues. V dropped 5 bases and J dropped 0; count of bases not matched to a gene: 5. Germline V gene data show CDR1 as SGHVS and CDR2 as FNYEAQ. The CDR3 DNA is TGTGCCAGCAGCATAACTAGCGCTAGCACAGATACGCAGTATTTT. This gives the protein CASSITSASTDTQYF.

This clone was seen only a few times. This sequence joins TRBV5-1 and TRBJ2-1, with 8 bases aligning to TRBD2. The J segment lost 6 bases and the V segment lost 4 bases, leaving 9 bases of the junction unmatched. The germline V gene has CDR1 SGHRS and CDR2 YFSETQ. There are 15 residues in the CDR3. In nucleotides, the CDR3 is TGCGCCAGCAGCCCCACCGGGGGGGCCATCAATGAGCAGTTCTTC. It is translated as CASSPTGGAINEQFF.

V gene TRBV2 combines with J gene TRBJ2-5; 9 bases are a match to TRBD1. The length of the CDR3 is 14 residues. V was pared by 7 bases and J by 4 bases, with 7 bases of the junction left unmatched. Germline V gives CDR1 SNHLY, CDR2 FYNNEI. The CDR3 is CASNRDRAGETQYF. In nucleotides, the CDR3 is TGTGCCAGCAACCGGGACAGGGCGGGAGAGACCCAGTACTTC.

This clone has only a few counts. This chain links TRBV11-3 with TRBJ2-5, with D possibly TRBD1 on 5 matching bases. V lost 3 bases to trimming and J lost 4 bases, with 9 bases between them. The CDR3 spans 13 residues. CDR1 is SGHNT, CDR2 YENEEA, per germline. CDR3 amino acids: CASSFSGLETQYF. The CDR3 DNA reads TGTGCCAGCAGCTTCTCAGGGTTAGAGACCCAGTACTTC.

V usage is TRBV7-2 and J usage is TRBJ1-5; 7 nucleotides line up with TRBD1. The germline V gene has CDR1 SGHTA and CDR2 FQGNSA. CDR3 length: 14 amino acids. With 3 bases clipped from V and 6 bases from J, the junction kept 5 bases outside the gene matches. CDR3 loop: CASSLNRGPQPQHF. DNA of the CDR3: TGTGCCAGCAGCTTGAACAGGGGCCCTCAGCCCCAGCATTTT.

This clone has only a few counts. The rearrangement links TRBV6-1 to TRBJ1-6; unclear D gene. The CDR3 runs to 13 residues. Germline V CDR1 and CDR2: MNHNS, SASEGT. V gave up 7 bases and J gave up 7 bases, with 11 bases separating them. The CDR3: CASNLAGNSPLHF. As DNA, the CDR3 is TGTGCCAGCAACCTAGCGGGAAATTCACCCCTCCACTTT.

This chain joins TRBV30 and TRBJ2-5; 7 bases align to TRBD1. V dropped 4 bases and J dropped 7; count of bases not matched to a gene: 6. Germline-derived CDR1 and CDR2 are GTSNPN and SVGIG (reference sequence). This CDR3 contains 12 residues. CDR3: CAWTDRVRTQYF. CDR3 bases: TGTGCCTGGACTGACAGGGTGAGGACCCAGTACTTC. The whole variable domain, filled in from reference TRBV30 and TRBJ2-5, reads SQTIHQWPATLVQPVGSPLSLECTVEGTSNPNLYWYRQAAGRGLQLLFYSVGIGQISSEVPQNLSASRPQDRQFILSSKKLLLSDSGFYLCAWTDRVRTQYFGPGTRLLVL.

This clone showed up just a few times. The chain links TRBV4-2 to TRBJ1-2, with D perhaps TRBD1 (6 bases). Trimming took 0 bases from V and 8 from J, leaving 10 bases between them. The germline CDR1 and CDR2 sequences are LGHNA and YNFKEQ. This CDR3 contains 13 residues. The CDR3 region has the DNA TGTGCCAGCAGCCAAGATGGCCAGGGGGGCTACACCTTC. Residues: CASSQDGQGGYTF.

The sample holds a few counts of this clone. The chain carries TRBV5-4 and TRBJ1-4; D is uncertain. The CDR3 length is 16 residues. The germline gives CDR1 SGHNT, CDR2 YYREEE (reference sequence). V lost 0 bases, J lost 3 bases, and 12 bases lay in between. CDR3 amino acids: CASSLDSGRSNEKLFF. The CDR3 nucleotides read TGTGCCAGCAGCTTGGATTCTGGCAGATCTAATGAAAAACTGTTTTTT.

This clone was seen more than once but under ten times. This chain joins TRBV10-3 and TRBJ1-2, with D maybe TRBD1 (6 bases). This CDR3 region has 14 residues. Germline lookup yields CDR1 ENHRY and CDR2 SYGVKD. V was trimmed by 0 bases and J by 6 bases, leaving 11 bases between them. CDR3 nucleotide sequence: TGTGCCATCAGTGAGTCCTACAGGGAGAATGGCTACACCTTC. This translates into CAISESYRENGYTF.

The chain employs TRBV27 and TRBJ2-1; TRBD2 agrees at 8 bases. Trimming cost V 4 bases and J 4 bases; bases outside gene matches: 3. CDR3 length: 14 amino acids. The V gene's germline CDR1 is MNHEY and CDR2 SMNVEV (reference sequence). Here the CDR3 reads CASSYPGGYNEQFF. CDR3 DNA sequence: TGTGCCAGCAGTTACCCGGGAGGGTACAATGAGCAGTTCTTC.

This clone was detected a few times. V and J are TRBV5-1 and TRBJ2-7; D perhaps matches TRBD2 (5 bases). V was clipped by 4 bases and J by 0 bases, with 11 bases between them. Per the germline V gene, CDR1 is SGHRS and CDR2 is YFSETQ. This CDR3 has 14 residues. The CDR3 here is CASSHSGNSYEQYV. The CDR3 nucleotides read TGCGCCAGCAGCCACTCCGGGAACTCCTACGAGCAGTACGTC.

The CDR3 region is CASRINRDETQYF. Written as DNA, the CDR3 is TGCGCCAGCAGAATCAACAGGGATGAGACCCAGTACTTC. The rearrangement uses TRBV5-1 and TRBJ2-5; D may be TRBD1 (6 bases). The CDR3 covers 13 residues. The V end was cut by 5 bases, the J end by 5 bases, with 13 bases between. The germline V gene encodes CDR1 SGHRS and CDR2 YFSETQ.

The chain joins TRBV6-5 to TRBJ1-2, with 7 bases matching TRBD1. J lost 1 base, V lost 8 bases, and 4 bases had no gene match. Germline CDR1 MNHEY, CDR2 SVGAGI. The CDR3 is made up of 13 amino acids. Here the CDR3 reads CASRQGINYGYTF. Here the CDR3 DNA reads TGTGCCAGCCGACAGGGAATTAACTATGGCTACACCTTC.

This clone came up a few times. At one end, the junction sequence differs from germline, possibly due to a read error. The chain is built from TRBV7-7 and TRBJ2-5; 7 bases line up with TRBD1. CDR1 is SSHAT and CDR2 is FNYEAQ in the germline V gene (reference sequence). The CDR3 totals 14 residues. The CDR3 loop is CASSKTGVQETQYF. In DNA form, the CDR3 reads TGTGCTAGCAGCAAAACAGGGGTTCAAGAGACCCAGTACTTC.